This section outlines one T cell receptor beta chain sequence together with its context. Its antigen is currently unknown. Sampled while nominally healthy, donors likely had unrecorded immune exposures. This entry is derived from a study of cytomegalovirus exposure and HLA in healthy donors. Germline V gives CDR1 MNHNS, CDR2 SASEGT. V lost 6 bases to trimming and J lost 5 bases, with 13 bases between them. The CDR3 totals 13 residues. This PCR relied on a set of 60 Vbeta primers and 13 Jbeta primers. Method: immunoSEQ multiplex PCR; TCRdb's copy keeps in-frame clones and lacks some. The data hold about 140,000 clones, with 79% observed a single time. Overall study findings and caveats: Later analysis identified a missense DCLRE1C variant that was linked to TCR beta V- and J-gene trimming.

This sequence joins TRBV6-1 and TRBJ1-1, with D uncertain. The sample was PBMCs. This clonotype was obtained from a female donor in good health and CMV-seronegative. CDR3 DNA sequence: TGTGCCAGCAGCTATTACCGGGGAACTGAAGCTTTCTTT. Its protein product is CASSYYRGTEAFF.